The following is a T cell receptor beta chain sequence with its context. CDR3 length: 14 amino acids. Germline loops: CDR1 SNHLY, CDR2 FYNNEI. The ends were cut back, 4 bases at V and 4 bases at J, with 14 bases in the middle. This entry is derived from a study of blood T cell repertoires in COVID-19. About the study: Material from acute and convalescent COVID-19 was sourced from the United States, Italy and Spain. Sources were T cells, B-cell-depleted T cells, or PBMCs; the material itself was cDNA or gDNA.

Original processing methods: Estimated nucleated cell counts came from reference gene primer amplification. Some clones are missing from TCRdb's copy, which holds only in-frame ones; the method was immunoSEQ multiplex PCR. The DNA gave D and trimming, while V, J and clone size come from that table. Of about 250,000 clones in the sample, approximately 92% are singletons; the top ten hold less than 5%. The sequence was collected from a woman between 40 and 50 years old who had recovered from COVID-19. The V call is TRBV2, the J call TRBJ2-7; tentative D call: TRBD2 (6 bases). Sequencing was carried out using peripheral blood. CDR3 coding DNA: TGTGCCAGCAGTGCCCTAGCGAGAAATTACGAGCAGTACGTC. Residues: CASSALARNYEQYV.